These 11 T cell receptor beta chains originate from one sample sequenced in a study of CD8 T cells in ankylosing spondylitis. TCRdb reprocessed the 5' RACE reads via MiXCR and lists one record per CDR3 protein. The table has 150,000 to 200,000 distinct CDR3 sequences, around 16% seen once. The sample consisted of blood, either unsorted or a sorted T cell fraction (not recorded which). Receptors were obtained from a male donor with ankylosing spondylitis or in good health (not recorded which).

This clonotype appeared many times. V usage is TRBV21-1 and J usage is TRBJ1-4; the table's D call of TRBD1 was not tested on the DNA. TRBV21-1 is given as a pseudogene. The CDR3 is 15 amino acids. The CDR3 DNA is TGTGCCAGCAGCAAAGGTCACAGGGTCGGTGAAAAACTGTTTTTT. It specifies CASSKGHRVGEKLFF.

Only a few counts were recorded for this clonotype. The gene calls are TRBV2 and TRBJ2-7; TRBD1 aligns across 10 bases. The CDR3 is 13 amino acids. With 6 bases clipped from V and 5 bases from J, the junction kept 4 bases outside the gene matches. Germline-derived CDR1 and CDR2 are SNHLY and FYNNEI. The CDR3 coding sequence is TGTGCCAGCAGGAGGGGACAGGGGAACGAGCAGTACTTC. Protein: CASRRGQGNEQYF.

This clonotype was detected ten times or more. The genes are TRBV2 and TRBJ2-5; 10 bases line up with TRBD2. Trimming took 4 bases from V and 4 from J; bases not matched to a gene: 0. Germline CDR1 and CDR2: SNHLY and FYNNEI. CDR3 length: 13 residues. The CDR3 DNA is TGTGCCAGCAGTGGACTAGCGGGAGAGACCCAGTACTTC. Protein sequence: CASSGLAGETQYF.

The chain carries TRBV28 and TRBJ1-1; maybe TRBD1 (5 bases). Germline V gene sequence: CDR1 MDHEN, CDR2 SYDVKM. Trimming removed 6 bases at V and 3 bases at J, with 20 bases between. The CDR3 has 16 amino acids. In DNA, the CDR3 is TGTGCCAGCAGACGCTCGACAGCCCGGGCGGACACTGAAGCTTTCTTT. This sequence encodes CASRRSTARADTEAFF.

This clonotype was seen a few times. The chain is built from TRBV5-1 and TRBJ1-1, with D uncertain. This CDR3 comprises 12 residues. The germline gives CDR1 SGHRS, CDR2 YFSETQ. The germline V and J ends were trimmed by 2 bases and 1 base, with 3 bases remaining between them. The CDR3 loop reads CASSFANTEAFF. In DNA form, the CDR3 reads TGCGCCAGCAGCTTCGCGAACACTGAAGCTTTCTTT.

V is TRBV28 and J is TRBJ2-5; D uncertain. CDR3 length equals 17 residues. The V and J ends lost 3 bases and 0 bases respectively, with 17 bases between them. Germline values: CDR1 MDHEN, CDR2 SYDVKM. The CDR3 loop is CASSLLVSGLNQETQYF. The CDR3 DNA reads TGTGCCAGCAGTTTGCTTGTTTCAGGTCTCAACCAAGAGACCCAGTACTTC.

This clonotype was seen repeatedly, ten times or more. V and J are TRBV25-1 and TRBJ1-5; 7 positions agree with TRBD1. V lost 11 bases to trimming and J lost 5 bases; unmatched junction nucleotides: 9. Germline V gene lookup returns CDR1 MGHDK and CDR2 SYGVNS. This CDR3 is 13 amino acids long. CDR3 protein: CASAQTGDQPQHF. For the CDR3, the DNA is TGTGCCTCCGCCCAAACAGGGGATCAGCCCCAGCATTTT.

V and J are TRBV12-3 or TRBV12-4 and TRBJ2-2, with 8 bases matching TRBD1. Losses at the gene ends were 5 bases for V and 6 bases for J; bases not matched to a gene: 8. CDR3 size: 15 residues. CDR3: CASSPRTGLAGELFF. The CDR3 DNA reads as TGTGCCAGCAGTCCAAGGACAGGGCTCGCCGGGGAGCTGTTTTTT.

This clonotype showed up many times. The chain combines TRBV23-1 with TRBJ2-3, with TRBD2 identical over 9 bases. TRBV23-1 is reported as an ORF; its role is uncertain. V was pared by 2 bases and J by 4 bases, with 22 bases of the junction left unmatched. This CDR3 contains 21 residues. The CDR3 protein is CASSQIRAVSGRGGTADTQYF. In DNA form, the CDR3 reads TGCGCCAGCAGTCAAATTAGGGCGGTTAGCGGGAGAGGGGGCACAGCAGATACGCAGTATTTT.

This clonotype was counted a few times. The chain combines TRBV3-1 with TRBJ2-2, with 10 bases that match TRBD2. This CDR3 is built from 18 residues. J lost 0 bases, V lost 4 bases, and 8 bases had no gene match. Per germline, CDR1 LGHDT and CDR2 YNNKEL (reference sequence). The chain's CDR3 is CASSPGAGGSANTGELFF. The CDR3 nucleotides read TGTGCCAGCAGCCCAGGAGCGGGAGGGTCTGCGAACACCGGGGAGCTGTTTTTT.

The chain combines TRBV5-1 with TRBJ1-4; 12 bases are shared with TRBD1. Germline assignment: CDR1 SGHRS and CDR2 YFSETQ. This CDR3 spans 18 amino acids. With 5 bases clipped from V and 5 bases from J, the junction kept 13 bases outside the gene matches. The CDR3 DNA reads TGCGCCAGCAGGTCCTTAGGGACAGGGGGCCCGGCGAATGAAAAACTGTTTTTT. Encoded protein: CASRSLGTGGPANEKLFF.